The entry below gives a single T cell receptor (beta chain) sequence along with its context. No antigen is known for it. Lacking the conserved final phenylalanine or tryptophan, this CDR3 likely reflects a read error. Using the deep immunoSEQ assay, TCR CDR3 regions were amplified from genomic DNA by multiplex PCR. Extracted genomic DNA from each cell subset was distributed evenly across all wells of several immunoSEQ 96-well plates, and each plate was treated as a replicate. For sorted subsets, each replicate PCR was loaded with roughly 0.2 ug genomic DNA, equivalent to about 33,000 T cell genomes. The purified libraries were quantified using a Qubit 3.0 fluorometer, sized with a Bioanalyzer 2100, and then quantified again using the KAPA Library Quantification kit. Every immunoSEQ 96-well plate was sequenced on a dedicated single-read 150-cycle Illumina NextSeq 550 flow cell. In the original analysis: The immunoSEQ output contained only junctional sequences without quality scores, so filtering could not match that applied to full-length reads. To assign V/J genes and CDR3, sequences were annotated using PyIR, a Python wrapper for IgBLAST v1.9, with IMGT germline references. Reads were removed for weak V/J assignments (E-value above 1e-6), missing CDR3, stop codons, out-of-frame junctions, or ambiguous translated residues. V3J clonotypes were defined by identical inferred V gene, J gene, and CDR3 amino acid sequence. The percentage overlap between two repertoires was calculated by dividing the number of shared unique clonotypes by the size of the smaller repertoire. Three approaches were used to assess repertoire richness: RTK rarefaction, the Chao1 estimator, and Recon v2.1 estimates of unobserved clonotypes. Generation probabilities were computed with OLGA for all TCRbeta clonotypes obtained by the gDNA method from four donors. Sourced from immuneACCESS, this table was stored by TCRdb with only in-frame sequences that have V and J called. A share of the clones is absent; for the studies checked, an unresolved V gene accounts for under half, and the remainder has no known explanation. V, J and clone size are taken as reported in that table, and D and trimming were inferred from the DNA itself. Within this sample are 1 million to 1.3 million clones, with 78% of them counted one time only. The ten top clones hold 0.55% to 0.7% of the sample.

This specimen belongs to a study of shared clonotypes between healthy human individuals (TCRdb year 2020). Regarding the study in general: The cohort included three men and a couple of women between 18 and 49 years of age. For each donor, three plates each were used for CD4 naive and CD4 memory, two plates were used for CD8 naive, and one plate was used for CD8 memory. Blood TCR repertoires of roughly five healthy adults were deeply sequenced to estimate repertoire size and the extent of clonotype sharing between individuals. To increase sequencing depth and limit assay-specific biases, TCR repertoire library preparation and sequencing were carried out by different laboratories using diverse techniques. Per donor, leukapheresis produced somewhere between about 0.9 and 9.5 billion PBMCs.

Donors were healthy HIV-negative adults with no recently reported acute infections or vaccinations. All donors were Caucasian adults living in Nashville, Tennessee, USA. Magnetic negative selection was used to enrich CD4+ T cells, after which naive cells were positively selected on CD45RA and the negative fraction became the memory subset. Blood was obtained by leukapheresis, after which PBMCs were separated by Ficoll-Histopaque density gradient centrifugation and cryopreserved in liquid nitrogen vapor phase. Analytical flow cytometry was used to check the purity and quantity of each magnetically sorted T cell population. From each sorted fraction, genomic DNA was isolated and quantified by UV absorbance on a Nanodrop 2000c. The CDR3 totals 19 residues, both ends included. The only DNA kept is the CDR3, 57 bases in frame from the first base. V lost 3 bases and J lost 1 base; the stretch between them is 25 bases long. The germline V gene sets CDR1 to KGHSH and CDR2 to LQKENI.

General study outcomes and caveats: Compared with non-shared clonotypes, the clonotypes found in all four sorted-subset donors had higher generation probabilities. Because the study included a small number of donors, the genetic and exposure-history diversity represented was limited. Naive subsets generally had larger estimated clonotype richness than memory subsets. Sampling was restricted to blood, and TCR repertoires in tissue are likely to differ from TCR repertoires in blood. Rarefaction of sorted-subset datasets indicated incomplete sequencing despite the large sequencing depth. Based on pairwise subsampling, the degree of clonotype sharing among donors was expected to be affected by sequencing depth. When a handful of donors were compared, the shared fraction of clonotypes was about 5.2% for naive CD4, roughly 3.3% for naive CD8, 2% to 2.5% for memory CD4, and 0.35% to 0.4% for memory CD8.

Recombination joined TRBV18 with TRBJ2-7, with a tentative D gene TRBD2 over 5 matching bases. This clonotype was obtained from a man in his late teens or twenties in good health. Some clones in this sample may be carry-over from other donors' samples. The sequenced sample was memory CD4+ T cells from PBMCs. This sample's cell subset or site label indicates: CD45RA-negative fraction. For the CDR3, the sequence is CASSPRRQLGSGNSYEQYL. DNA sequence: TGTGCCAGCTCACCCCGGCGGCAACTAGGGAGCGGAAATTCCTACGAGCAGTACCTC.